Listed here are 27 T cell receptor beta chains from one sample, sequenced in a study of control samples from healthy donors and cancer patients. Produced via immunoSEQ multiplex PCR; TCRdb's table is partial and in-frame only. The table records 130,000 or so clones, roughly 90% of them present only once. Sample: blood. Receptors were obtained from a man aged 18 to 30 in good health.

This chain uses TRBV6-1 with TRBJ1-2; the match to TRBD1 covers 9 bases. This CDR3 is built from 15 residues. The V gene end was trimmed by 3 bases and the J gene end by 4 bases; junction bases not matched to a gene: 6. The germline V gene has CDR1 MNHNS and CDR2 SASEGT. CDR3 region: CASSDTRDRAYGYTF. Here the CDR3 DNA reads TGTGCCAGCAGTGACACCCGGGACAGGGCCTATGGCTACACCTTC.

V and J are TRBV5-1 and TRBJ2-1, with 7 nucleotides matching TRBD1. This CDR3 region has 15 residues. Trimming took 4 bases from V and 11 from J; bases not matched to a gene: 15. CDR1 is SGHRS, CDR2 YFSETQ, per germline. The CDR3 loop is CASSRRTGELLQQFF. CDR3 sequence (DNA): TGCGCCAGCAGCAGGAGGACAGGAGAGCTTCTTCAGCAGTTCTTC.

This clone has a handful of counts. The chain employs TRBV4-1 and TRBJ1-6, with D maybe TRBD1 (5 bases). The V and J ends lost 1 base and 7 bases respectively, with 14 bases between them. Germline values: CDR1 MGHRA, CDR2 YSYEKL. This CDR3 region has 16 residues. The CDR3 loop is CASSQAPGQENSPLHF. The CDR3 DNA is TGCGCCAGCAGCCAAGCCCCGGGGCAGGAAAATTCACCCCTCCACTTT.

The chain joins TRBV12-3 or TRBV12-4 to TRBJ2-1; D may be TRBD1 or TRBD2 (6 bases each). V was clipped by 6 bases and J by 8 bases, with 14 bases between them. The CDR3 consists of 13 residues. The CDR3 reads CASSQVRGDEQFF. Here the CDR3 DNA reads TGTGCCAGCAGCCAAGTAAGGGGGGATGAGCAGTTCTTC.

The gene calls are TRBV10-2 and TRBJ2-1; 13 nucleotides line up with TRBD2. This CDR3 comprises 14 residues. Per germline, CDR1 WSHSY and CDR2 SAAADI. Trimming cost V 7 bases and J 5 bases; bases outside gene matches: 2. CDR3 DNA: TGCGCCAGCACCACTAGCGGGGGGGACAATGAGCAGTTCTTC. It translates to CASTTSGGDNEQFF.

This rearrangement joins TRBV6-2 or TRBV6-3 to TRBJ2-5; 10 bases agree with TRBD1. This CDR3 region has 14 residues. Germline-derived CDR1 and CDR2 are MNHEY and SVGEGT. The ends lost 4 bases at V and 5 bases at J; junction bases unmatched: 4. The CDR3 reads CASSWDRGRETQYF. The CDR3 DNA sequence: TGTGCCAGCAGTTGGGACAGGGGCCGCGAGACCCAGTACTTC.

The J gene is TRBJ1-3, the V gene TRBV27; 8 bases align to TRBD1. Germline-derived CDR1 and CDR2 are MNHEY and SMNVEV (reference sequence). Trimming took 2 bases from V and 4 from J; bases not matched to a gene: 10. CDR3 size: 17 residues. The CDR3 loop reads CASSLRHGQGEGNTIYF. CDR3 in DNA: TGTGCCAGCAGTTTACGCCACGGACAGGGCGAGGGAAACACCATATATTTT.

The J gene is TRBJ1-4, the V gene TRBV12-3 or TRBV12-4; a weak D match, TRBD1 (6 bases). V was pared by 6 bases and J by 10 bases, with 15 bases between. CDR3 length equals 13 residues. In DNA form, the CDR3 reads TGTGCCAGCAGCCCCGACAGGCGGGGAAAACTGTTTTTT. As protein: CASSPDRRGKLFF.

Only one count was recorded for this clone. V and J are TRBV18 and TRBJ1-2; 8 bases are shared with TRBD1. Germline V gives CDR1 KGHSH, CDR2 LQKENI. V lost 5 bases to trimming and J lost 1 base; unmatched junction nucleotides: 6. The CDR3 runs 15 residues. CDR3 amino acids: CASSSDRGGNYGYTF. The CDR3 DNA sequence: TGTGCCAGCTCATCTGACAGGGGAGGTAACTATGGCTACACCTTC.

The J gene is TRBJ2-3, the V gene TRBV5-4, with D unclear. The germline V and J ends were trimmed by 0 bases and 5 bases, with 7 bases remaining between them. CDR1 and CDR2 from the germline V gene are SGHNT and YYREEE (reference sequence). The CDR3 extends over 13 amino acids. The CDR3 bases are TGTGCCAGCAGCTTGGAGTTCAGAGATACGCAGTATTTT. Protein product: CASSLEFRDTQYF.

V and J are TRBV11-2 and TRBJ2-7; D is perhaps TRBD1 or TRBD2 (5 bases each). Trimming shortened V by 4 bases and J by 5 bases, and 15 bases separated the two germline ends. From germline, CDR1 is SGHAT and CDR2 FQNNGV. The CDR3 totals 14 residues. The CDR3 DNA sequence: TGTGCCAGCAGCTACCCCATCCGGGGCGACGAGCAGTACTTC. This translates into CASSYPIRGDEQYF. The full variable domain, in which reference TRBV11-2 and TRBJ2-7 provide the parts outside the CDR3, is EAGVAQSPRYKIIEKRQSVAFWCNPISGHATLYWYQQILGQGPKLLIQFQNNGVVDDSQLPKDRFSAERLKGVDSTLKIQPAKLEDSAVYLCASSYPIRGDEQYFGPGTRLTVT.

J is TRBJ1-2 and V is TRBV29-1; tentative D call: TRBD1 (6 bases). Trimming shortened V by 7 bases and J by 7 bases, and 16 bases separated the two germline ends. CDR1 is SQVTM and CDR2 is ANQGSEA in the germline V gene. The CDR3 spans 12 residues. The CDR3 coding sequence is TGCAGCGCCCCCGGGGGCGCGTCTGGCTACACCTTC. It encodes CSAPGGASGYTF.

J is TRBJ1-1 and V is TRBV19; 9 bases are shared with TRBD1. J gave up 11 bases and V 4 bases, and 11 bases lay outside the gene matches. CDR1 is LNHDA and CDR2 is SQIVND in the germline V gene (reference sequence). This CDR3 is built from 14 residues. The CDR3 bases are TGTGCCAGTAGTAGGGACAGGGAGGGAACCGGCGCTTTCTTT. This gives the protein CASSRDREGTGAFF. Supplemented by reference TRBV19 and TRBJ1-1, the full variable domain reads DGGITQSPKYLFRKEGQNVTLSCEQNLNHDAMYWYRQDPGQGLRLIYYSQIVNDFQKGDIAEGYSVSREKKESFPLTVTSAQKNPTAFYLCASSRDREGTGAFFGQGTRLTVV.

The rearrangement joins TRBV11-3 to TRBJ2-2; TRBD1 is a possible D gene (6 bases). Germline CDR1 is SGHNT and CDR2 is YENEEA. The CDR3 has 14 amino acids. V lost 5 bases to trimming and J lost 1 base, with 8 bases between them. The CDR3 loop is CASSTGRNTGELFF. The CDR3 DNA sequence: TGTGCCAGCAGCACAGGGCGGAACACCGGGGAGCTGTTTTTT.

This rearrangement joins TRBV9 to TRBJ2-5, with D possibly being TRBD2 (6 bases). The CDR3 has 14 residues. Trimming stripped 2 bases from V and 1 base from J, with 9 bases between. The germline V gene has CDR1 SGDLS and CDR2 YYNGEE. The CDR3 here is CASSVEGLQETQYF. CDR3 DNA sequence: TGTGCCAGCAGCGTGGAGGGACTCCAAGAGACCCAGTACTTC.

This chain links TRBV7-9 with TRBJ2-5; tentatively, D is TRBD1 (5 bases). Germline V gene lookup returns CDR1 SEHNR and CDR2 FQNEAQ (reference sequence). The germline V and J ends were trimmed by 5 bases and 4 bases, with 11 bases remaining between them. The CDR3 covers 13 residues. CDR3 nucleotide sequence: TGTGCCAGCAGCCGGGCGCAGGGAGAGACCCAGTACTTC. Translating gives CASSRAQGETQYF.

V is TRBV30 and J is TRBJ2-7; D gene uncertain. Trimming stripped 2 bases from V and 3 bases from J, with 8 bases between. The CDR3 has 12 amino acids. Germline-derived CDR1 and CDR2 are GTSNPN and SVGIG (reference sequence). CDR3 amino acids: CAWSPANYEQYF. CDR3 DNA: TGTGCCTGGAGTCCCGCCAACTACGAGCAGTACTTC. Drawing the rest from reference TRBV30 and TRBJ2-7, the complete variable domain is SQTIHQWPATLVQPVGSPLSLECTVEGTSNPNLYWYRQAAGRGLQLLFYSVGIGQISSEVPQNLSASRPQDRQFILSSKKLLLSDSGFYLCAWSPANYEQYFGPGTRLTVT.

The gene calls are TRBV2 and TRBJ2-3; TRBD1 matches at 7 bases. Germline V gene data show CDR1 as SNHLY and CDR2 as FYNNEI. Germline trimming cut 6 bases from V and 3 bases from J; bases unmatched to any gene: 6. The CDR3 is 14 residues long. The CDR3 here is CASRAGQVTDTQYF. For the CDR3, the DNA is TGTGCCAGCAGAGCCGGACAGGTGACAGATACGCAGTATTTT.

The rearrangement links TRBV28 to TRBJ1-3; 7 nucleotides match TRBD1. The CDR3 totals 18 residues. The ends lost 6 bases at V and 2 bases at J; junction bases unmatched: 16. Germline V gene lookup returns CDR1 MDHEN and CDR2 SYDVKM. CDR3 DNA sequence: TGTGCCAGCAGCTCATCGGCTTTATCGCAGGGGGCTGGAAACACCATATATTTT. Translation gives CASSSSALSQGAGNTIYF.

The chain employs TRBV5-1 and TRBJ1-4; weak D call: TRBD1 (5 bases). With 4 bases removed from V and 0 bases from J, the gap between germline ends came to 10 bases. The CDR3 has 15 amino acids. Per germline, CDR1 SGHRS and CDR2 YFSETQ. CDR3 coding DNA: TGCGCCAGCAGCCCGGGGACCACAACTAATGAAAAACTGTTTTTT. Translating gives CASSPGTTTNEKLFF.

The rearrangement joins TRBV7-3 to TRBJ2-6; TRBD1 matches 8 bases. Germline V CDR1 and CDR2: SGHTA, FQGTGA. The trim removed 9 bases at V and 3 bases at J, leaving 10 bases unmatched. The CDR3 length is 16 residues. The DNA for the CDR3 is TGTGCCAGTGGGGACAGGAATGCGATTGGGGCCAACGTCCTGACTTTC. Its protein is CASGDRNAIGANVLTF.

The rearrangement links TRBV6-2 or TRBV6-3 to TRBJ2-1; TRBD2 is a possible D gene (5 bases). Germline CDR1 and CDR2: MNHEY and SVGEGT. V gave up 7 bases and J gave up 3 bases, with 16 bases separating them. The CDR3 covers 15 residues. The CDR3 spells CASIPARSDYNEQFF. The CDR3 bases are TGTGCCAGCATCCCCGCTCGTAGCGACTACAATGAGCAGTTCTTC.

This clone was found a few times. The chain is built from TRBV7-3 and TRBJ2-5, with 10 bases identical to TRBD2. CDR3 length: 14 amino acids. J was trimmed by 9 bases and V by 0 bases; bases with no gene match: 4. Germline CDR1 is SGHTA and CDR2 is FQGTGA. CDR3 nucleotide sequence: TGTGCCAGCAGCTTAACTAGCGGGGGGTCGGCCCAGTACTTC. Protein sequence: CASSLTSGGSAQYF.

The chain couples TRBV6-4 to TRBJ1-6; no firm D call. The CDR3 is 14 amino acids. Germline CDR1 is MRHNA and CDR2 is SNTAGT. Between the trimmed V and J ends, which lost 6 bases and 10 bases, there was a span of 16 bases. The CDR3 region is CASSLYLGGSPLHF. The DNA of the CDR3 is TGTGCCAGCAGCCTGTACCTCGGAGGATCACCCCTCCACTTT.

The CDR3 region has the DNA TGTGCCAGCAGCCAAGGGAGGAGGGGAGGTGGTGAGCAGTTCTTC. The encoded protein is CASSQGRRGGGEQFF. V and J are TRBV3-1 (or the pseudogene TRBV3-2) and TRBJ2-1, with a possible D match to TRBD2 (6 bases). CDR1 LGHDT and CDR2 YNNKEL come from the germline V gene (reference sequence). CDR3 size: 15 residues. V lost 1 base and J 9 bases, leaving 16 bases between the germline ends.

A single count supports this clone. The J gene is TRBJ1-3, the V gene TRBV4-1; 9 nucleotides match TRBD1. CDR1 and CDR2 from the germline V gene are MGHRA and YSYEKL. The ends lost 8 bases at V and 1 base at J; junction bases unmatched: 6. There are 15 residues in the CDR3. The DNA for the CDR3 is TGCGCCAGCCGAAGGGGGACAGGGTCTGGAAACACCATATATTTT. This translates into CASRRGTGSGNTIYF.

This clone was observed a few times. The chain recombines TRBV6-5 with TRBJ2-1, with D possibly matching TRBD2 (7 bases). This CDR3 has 13 residues. CDR1 and CDR2 from the germline V gene are MNHEY and SVGAGI. Trimming removed 6 bases from V and 8 bases from J, with 14 bases in between. The CDR3 spells CASRGGGGDEQFF. DNA of the CDR3: TGTGCCAGCAGAGGGGGGGGAGGGGATGAGCAGTTCTTC.